These T cell receptor beta chains were read from a single sample in a study of cytomegalovirus exposure and HLA in healthy donors. Sequencing used immunoSEQ multiplex PCR; TCRdb keeps in-frame clones, though not all of them. The data show about 130,000 clones, almost 80% seen once. The specimen was PBMCs. The receptors originated from a female donor in good health and CMV-seronegative. CDR3s leave out the opening cysteine and the closing phenylalanine or tryptophan. The D gene is left open where the match is weak.

cdr3_aa v_call d_call j_call
ASSIVGLAGNEQF TRBV19 TRBD2 TRBJ2-1
ASSFKTGEKLF TRBV27 . TRBJ1-4
ASSFFGDSSGELF TRBV27 . TRBJ2-2
ASSLAGGANEQF TRBV4-1 TRBD2 TRBJ2-1
AIAGGLYNEQF TRBV28 TRBD2 TRBJ2-1
ASSSPPDRGTEAF TRBV27 . TRBJ1-1
ASSFIRGGGTDTQY TRBV7-9 . TRBJ2-3
ASSTRQGTYEQY TRBV27 TRBD1 TRBJ2-7
ASSPRTEEKLF TRBV18 . TRBJ1-4
ASSYSNQPQH TRBV2 . TRBJ1-5
ASSGRTGGTDTQY TRBV2 TRBD1 TRBJ2-3
AWSGGGDKGWPQH TRBV30 . TRBJ1-5
ASSLGGANVLT TRBV18 . TRBJ2-6
ASSPLAPGDTQY TRBV5-1 . TRBJ2-3
ASSRPRGTSGLTDTQY TRBV14 TRBD2 TRBJ2-3
ASSLPGQGIYNEQF TRBV27 TRBD1 TRBJ2-1
ASSHGRQGLRRWHNEQF TRBV7-8 TRBD1 TRBJ2-1
AWSRTPGPYGYT TRBV30 . TRBJ1-2
ASSQSVAGTSGWDETDTQY TRBV4-1 TRBD2 TRBJ2-3
ASSLGLAGGFETGELF TRBV5-1 TRBD2 TRBJ2-2
ASSSLLSGSTDTQY TRBV7-3 TRBD2 TRBJ2-3
ASSQTSTGGNYGYT TRBV4-2 . TRBJ1-2
ATSRTFGGRGLGYT TRBV15 . TRBJ1-2
ASSYDGGATGELF TRBV6-6 . TRBJ2-2
ASSQRYRDRTGELF TRBV5-5 . TRBJ2-2
ASSLARNEQY TRBV11-1 . TRBJ2-7
ASSPRQELNSPLH TRBV19 . TRBJ1-6
ASSIDGTVVVNTEAF TRBV19 TRBD1 TRBJ1-1
AWSAIQNTEAF TRBV30 . TRBJ1-1
ASSGPSTDTQY TRBV7-2 . TRBJ2-3
ASSSPRQGSNYGYT TRBV6-5 TRBD1 TRBJ1-2
ASSPRGTSGLAYNEQF TRBV27 TRBD2 TRBJ2-1
ATSRNDVAPYEQY TRBV15 . TRBJ2-7
ASSLALTAGSTIY TRBV5-1 . TRBJ1-3
ASSASRTAL TRBV6-4 . TRBJ1-3
ASRTGEQF TRBV2 . TRBJ2-1
ASSQDSAGGGYEQY TRBV4-1 TRBD2 TRBJ2-7
ASSLRGGTEAF TRBV11-2 . TRBJ1-1
ASTMGQVNTEAF TRBV6-5 TRBD1 TRBJ1-1
ASSFGAGGLYEQY TRBV28 TRBD2 TRBJ2-7
ASSLGGRETQY TRBV11-3 . TRBJ2-5
ASSIGLNYGYT TRBV19 . TRBJ1-2
ASSEQYNEQF TRBV6-1 . TRBJ2-1
ASRGDLSSYEQY TRBV5-4 . TRBJ2-7
ATTGEGNTEAF TRBV4-2 . TRBJ1-1
ASSVATKTVNGYT TRBV9 . TRBJ1-2
ASSRTSGRMGKQF TRBV14 TRBD2 TRBJ2-1
ASSIGSAYEQY TRBV19 . TRBJ2-7
ASSPLAGGDNEQF TRBV5-1 TRBD2 TRBJ2-1
ASRTLTGVYEQY TRBV6-5 . TRBJ2-7
ASRPTSGANVLT TRBV9 . TRBJ2-6
ASSKEQAAQGGSYNEQF TRBV21-1 . TRBJ2-1
ASSPLGAGYYEQY TRBV27 . TRBJ2-7
ASSLPGTGRGETQY TRBV7-9 TRBD1 TRBJ2-5
ASSRAGTEAF TRBV7-3 . TRBJ1-1
ASSPGTGTDTQY TRBV5-1 TRBD1 TRBJ2-3
ASSLDRGKNQPQH TRBV27 TRBD1 TRBJ1-5
ASSISGAGANVLT TRBV19 . TRBJ2-6
ASSFSSREIDNSPLH TRBV27 . TRBJ1-6
AVWAGGTDTQY TRBV28 . TRBJ2-3